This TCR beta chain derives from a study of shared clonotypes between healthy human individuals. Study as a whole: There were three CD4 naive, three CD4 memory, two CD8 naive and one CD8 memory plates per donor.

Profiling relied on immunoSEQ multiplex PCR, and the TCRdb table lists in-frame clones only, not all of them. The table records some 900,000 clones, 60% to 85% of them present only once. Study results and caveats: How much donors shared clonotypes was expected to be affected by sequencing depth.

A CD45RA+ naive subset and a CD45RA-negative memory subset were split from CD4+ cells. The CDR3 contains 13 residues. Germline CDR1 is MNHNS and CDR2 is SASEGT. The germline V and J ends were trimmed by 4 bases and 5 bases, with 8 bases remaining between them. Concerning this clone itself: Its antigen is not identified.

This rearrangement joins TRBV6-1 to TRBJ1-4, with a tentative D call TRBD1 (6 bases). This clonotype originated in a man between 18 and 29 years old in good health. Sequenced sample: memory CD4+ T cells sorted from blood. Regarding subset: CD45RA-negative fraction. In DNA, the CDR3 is TGTGCCAGCAGTGGCCAGGGGAATGAAAAACTGTTTTTT. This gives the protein CASSGQGNEKLFF.